This T cell receptor beta chain was obtained from a study of response to subunit inactivated influenza vaccine. This clonotype was seen a few times. Its antigen is still unknown. Germline loops: CDR1 DFQATT, CDR2 SNEGSKA (reference sequence). Trimming took off 5 bases at V and 8 bases at J, with 10 bases between the two ends. CDR3 size: 11 residues. General observations from the study: Authors suggested few new T cells are recruited by each seasonal influenza vaccination.

TCRdb ran MiXCR on the RT-PCR reads and lists one entry per CDR3 protein. This sample has 590,000 or so distinct CDR3 sequences, with approximately 15% found just once. This TCR was recovered from a man aged 45-65 years who received an inactivated influenza vaccine. The rearrangement links TRBV20-1 to TRBJ2-1; D uncertain. Source: PBMCs from blood, taken 14 days before vaccination. The CDR3 nucleotides are TGCAGTGCTTCTACTACGGATGAGCAGTTCTTC. Amino acid sequence: CSASTTDEQFF.